Listed here are 28 T cell receptor beta chains from one sample, sequenced in a study of blood T cell repertoires in COVID-19. Only in-frame clones appear in the TCRdb table, and some are missing; sequencing was by immunoSEQ multiplex PCR. Among under 250,000 clones, 85% to 90% were seen once, and the ten largest hold approximately 10%. Sequences were obtained from peripheral blood. The receptors stem from a man aged 50-59 years with COVID-19, enrolled during active disease.

This clone was counted only a few times. This CDR3 reads CASSVAHIRGHGNEQFF. The CDR3 coding sequence is TGTGCCAGCAGCGTAGCCCATATCAGGGGACATGGGAATGAGCAGTTCTTC. The chain joins TRBV9 to TRBJ2-1; D may be TRBD1 (6 bases). The germline V gene encodes CDR1 SGDLS and CDR2 YYNGEE. V dropped 0 bases and J dropped 7 bases, with 20 bases sitting between them. There are 17 residues in the CDR3.

CDR3 in DNA: TGTGCCAGCAGTTACACGGGGTTCTCGTCGGGGGGCTCAGAGACCCAGTACTTC. It yields the protein CASSYTGFSSGGSETQYF. The chain links TRBV6-2 or TRBV6-3 to TRBJ2-5; tentative D call: TRBD2 (7 bases). The germline V gene has CDR1 MNHEY and CDR2 SVGEGT. This CDR3 has 18 amino acids. Trimming left V 2 bases short and J 4 bases short, with 23 bases between.

The rearrangement links TRBV7-9 to TRBJ2-1, with 12 bases lining up with TRBD2. V was clipped by 2 bases and J by 6 bases; unmatched bases: 8. Germline-derived CDR1 and CDR2 are SEHNR and FQNEAQ (reference sequence). The CDR3 sequence is 17 residues long. The CDR3 DNA follows: TGTGCCAGCAGCTTACGCCCCGGGACTAGCGGGTTCAATGAGCAGTTCTTC. Protein product: CASSLRPGTSGFNEQFF.

This clone was seen just once. A single base separates this from a much larger clone, so it may be a read error. The same CDR3 is also encoded by other DNA sequences in this sample. This chain links TRBV5-1 with TRBJ1-2, with 7 bases identical to TRBD1. Germline CDR1 is SGHRS and CDR2 is YFSETQ. V shed 2 bases, J shed 7 bases, and the junction held 14 bases outside the gene matches. CDR3 length: 16 amino acids. CDR3 sequence (DNA): TGCGCCAGCAGCTTCCACGACAGGGTAGTCTTGGGTGGCTACACCTTC. It specifies CASSFHDRVVLGGYTF.

The chain employs TRBV27 and TRBJ2-2; TRBD2 is a possible D gene (5 bases). V lost 5 bases to trimming and J lost 4 bases, with 17 bases between them. Germline V gives CDR1 MNHEY, CDR2 SMNVEV (reference sequence). The CDR3 has 16 amino acids. The CDR3 DNA reads TGTGCCAGCAGTCAACTCGGAGGACCGAGCACCGGGGAGCTGTTTTTT. Protein sequence: CASSQLGGPSTGELFF.

The rearrangement uses TRBV9 and TRBJ2-7, with 8 bases fitting TRBD2. The V segment lost 0 bases and the J segment 1 base; nucleotides outside the gene matches: 12. The V gene's germline CDR1 is SGDLS and CDR2 YYNGEE. The CDR3 contains 18 residues. Here the CDR3 DNA reads TGTGCCAGCAGCGTAGGGCGGGGGGACCGTCCTTTATCCTACGAGCAGTACTTC. This sequence encodes CASSVGRGDRPLSYEQYF.

V usage is TRBV2 and J usage is TRBJ2-1, with 8 positions matching TRBD2. V trimming: 6 bases; J trimming: 9 bases; junction bases outside the gene matches: 16. Germline assignment: CDR1 SNHLY and CDR2 FYNNEI. This CDR3 has 16 residues. DNA of the CDR3: TGTGCCAGCAGCCCGAGCGTAATAGCGGGGATCGTTGAGCAGTTCTTC. Its protein is CASSPSVIAGIVEQFF.

The chain couples TRBV18 to TRBJ2-5; perhaps TRBD1 as D (6 bases). Trimming left V 2 bases short and J 2 bases short, with 15 bases between. CDR3 length: 16 amino acids. Germline CDR1 and CDR2: KGHSH and LQKENI. CDR3 sequence reads: CASSPTLARGQETQYF. DNA for the CDR3: TGTGCCAGCTCACCAACCCTGGCCAGGGGTCAAGAGACCCAGTACTTC.

The chain employs TRBV6-5 and TRBJ2-3; the match to TRBD2 covers 8 bases. V lost 10 bases, J lost 0 bases, and 6 bases stayed unmatched. There are 14 residues in the CDR3. Germline V lookup: CDR1 MNHEY, CDR2 SVGAGI. The CDR3 region is CATTQRGSTDTQYF. In DNA, the CDR3 is TGTGCCACTACGCAGCGGGGGAGCACAGATACGCAGTATTTT.

CDR3 nucleotides: TGTGCCAGCAGCTTAGGGACAGGTCAGTCCTACAATGAGCAGTTCTTC. It yields the protein CASSLGTGQSYNEQFF. J is TRBJ2-1 and V is TRBV7-2; 7 nucleotides align to TRBD1. J was trimmed by 1 base and V by 1 base; bases with no gene match: 4. Germline lookup yields CDR1 SGHTA and CDR2 FQGNSA. This CDR3 has 16 residues.

This chain links TRBV4-1 with TRBJ2-7, with 7 nucleotides matching TRBD1. The CDR3 has 17 amino acids. The V gene's germline CDR1 is MGHRA and CDR2 YSYEKL. Trimming at V came to 4 bases and at J to 1 base, leaving 13 bases not matched to a gene. CDR3 sequence (DNA): TGCGCCAGCAGCCCCACCGTCTTAGGACAGGAGTCCTACGAGCAGTACTTC. Translating gives CASSPTVLGQESYEQYF.

V gene TRBV7-9 combines with J gene TRBJ2-1; D possibly corresponds to TRBD1 (6 bases). Germline CDR1 is SEHNR and CDR2 is FQNEAQ (reference sequence). The CDR3 is made up of 13 amino acids. Trimming took off 6 bases at V and 4 bases at J, with 10 bases between the two ends. The CDR3, as DNA: TGTGCCAGCAGTCTACAGGGATACAATGAGCAGTTCTTC. Translated: CASSLQGYNEQFF.

The chain combines TRBV7-2 with TRBJ1-3; TRBD1 aligns across 9 bases. This CDR3 has 16 amino acids. CDR1 is SGHTA and CDR2 is FQGNSA in the germline V gene. V gave up 5 bases and J gave up 2 bases; unmatched junction bases: 7. DNA of the CDR3: TGTGCCAGCAGCCCCCTACAGGGGGCGCCTGGAAACACCATATATTTT. Translated, it gives CASSPLQGAPGNTIYF.

V usage is TRBV6-4 and J usage is TRBJ2-1; 10 bases agree with TRBD2. Germline CDR1 reads MRHNA; CDR2 reads SNTAGT. The CDR3 is 15 residues long. With 5 bases clipped from V and 9 bases from J, the junction kept 10 bases outside the gene matches. Here the CDR3 DNA reads TGTGCCAGCAGTTTTCTAGCGGGAGAGGGGGGTGAGCAGTTCTTC. This encodes CASSFLAGEGGEQFF.

The V gene is TRBV27, the J gene TRBJ1-1; the D is unclear. Trimming left V 3 bases short and J 2 bases short, with 10 bases between. Looked up from germline, CDR1 is MNHEY and CDR2 is SMNVEV (reference sequence). There are 14 residues in the CDR3. CDR3 sequence reads: CASSFERGNTEAFF. In DNA, the CDR3 is TGTGCCAGCAGTTTTGAGCGTGGCAACACTGAAGCTTTCTTT.

This clone turned up a few times. The V gene is TRBV27, the J gene TRBJ1-4, with 7 positions matching TRBD1. Trimming took 5 bases from V and 8 from J; bases not matched to a gene: 14. This CDR3 region has 16 residues. In germline, CDR1 is MNHEY, CDR2 SMNVEV (reference sequence). The CDR3 DNA is TGTGCCAGCAGTATCACTCGACAGGGCGTCGAAGAAAAACTGTTTTTT. It is translated as CASSITRQGVEEKLFF.

The chain couples TRBV3-1 (or the pseudogene TRBV3-2) to TRBJ2-5; maybe TRBD2 (6 bases). Germline V CDR1 and CDR2: LGHDT, YNNKEL (reference sequence). The ends were cut back, 1 base at V and 3 bases at J, with 9 bases in the middle. The CDR3 totals 14 residues. For the CDR3, the DNA is TGTGCCAGCAGCCAAGGAGGAGGGGAAGAGACCCAGTACTTC. Protein sequence: CASSQGGGEETQYF.

The rearrangement links TRBV7-2 to TRBJ2-7, with D maybe TRBD1 (6 bases). CDR3 length equals 15 residues. The germline V gene encodes CDR1 SGHTA and CDR2 FQGNSA. V shed 1 base and J shed 2 bases, with 12 bases lying between them. The CDR3 DNA reads TGTGCCAGCAGCTTAGAGGCGACAGGAGCCTACGAGCAGTACTTC. This encodes CASSLEATGAYEQYF.

The chain uses TRBV5-4 and TRBJ1-1; D remains ambiguous. The CDR3 is 15 amino acids. The germline gives CDR1 SGHNT, CDR2 YYREEE (reference sequence). V was clipped by 4 bases and J by 1 base, with 14 bases between them. The CDR3 here is CASSTIWQENTEAFF. CDR3 in DNA: TGTGCCAGCAGCACCATATGGCAGGAGAACACTGAAGCTTTCTTT.

The chain has TRBV7-8 and TRBJ2-1, with D possibly matching TRBD2 (6 bases). V lost 0 bases and J 0 bases, leaving 6 bases between the germline ends. Germline assignment: CDR1 SGHVS and CDR2 FQNEAQ. The CDR3 totals 15 residues. CDR3 in amino acids: CASSLATSSYNEQFF. The CDR3 DNA reads TGTGCCAGCAGCTTAGCGACTAGCTCCTACAATGAGCAGTTCTTC.

The V call is TRBV6-5, the J call TRBJ2-7; TRBD1 agrees at 8 bases. The CDR3 extends over 13 amino acids. Germline trimming cut 7 bases from V and 1 base from J; bases unmatched to any gene: 3. Germline V gives CDR1 MNHEY, CDR2 SVGAGI. The chain's CDR3 is CASTGQGSYEQYF. The CDR3 DNA reads TGTGCCAGCACCGGACAGGGATCCTACGAGCAGTACTTC.

This clone was seen only a few times. The chain links TRBV5-6 to TRBJ1-1; weak D call: TRBD1 (5 bases). This CDR3 has 17 residues. Per germline, CDR1 SGHDT and CDR2 YYEEEE. V was clipped by 0 bases and J by 4 bases, with 19 bases between them. The DNA of the CDR3 is TGTGCCAGCAGCTTGGAGAAAAGGGCTCGTGGGGCCACTGAAGCTTTCTTT. Its translation: CASSLEKRARGATEAFF. Together with reference TRBV5-6 and TRBJ1-1, the CDR3 gives the full variable domain: DAGVTQSPTHLIKTRGQQVTLRCSPKSGHDTVSWYQQALGQGPQFIFQYYEEEERQRGNFPDRFSGHQFPNYSSELNVNALLLGDSALYLCASSLEKRARGATEAFFGQGTRLTVV.

The rearrangement joins TRBV4-2 to TRBJ2-7, with 15 bases lining up with TRBD2. With 1 base clipped from V and 6 bases from J, the junction kept 7 bases outside the gene matches. Germline V gene data show CDR1 as LGHNA and CDR2 as YNFKEQ. This CDR3 region has 17 residues. This chain's CDR3 is CASSQGGGLAGGTEQYF. CDR3 in DNA: TGTGCCAGCAGCCAAGGCGGAGGACTAGCGGGGGGGACCGAGCAGTACTTC.

The chain has TRBV7-2 and TRBJ2-5, with 15 bases that match TRBD2. V trimming: 5 bases; J trimming: 5 bases; junction bases outside the gene matches: 9. The CDR3 has 17 residues. Germline CDR1 reads SGHTA; CDR2 reads FQGNSA. The CDR3 sequence is CASSIGTSGGLGETQYF. The DNA for the CDR3 is TGTGCCAGCAGCATCGGGACTAGCGGGGGGTTAGGGGAGACCCAGTACTTC.

J is TRBJ2-7 and V is TRBV27, with 8 bases lining up with TRBD2. The CDR3 has 14 amino acids. V was clipped by 7 bases and J by 0 bases; unmatched bases: 5. Germline V CDR1 and CDR2: MNHEY, SMNVEV (reference sequence). DNA for the CDR3: TGTGCCAGCAAACCGGGACTAGTCTCCTACGAGCAGTACTTC. It is translated as CASKPGLVSYEQYF.

The V gene is TRBV28, the J gene TRBJ2-6; 7 bases are shared with TRBD1. Germline CDR1 is MDHEN and CDR2 is SYDVKM. V lost 3 bases to trimming and J lost 4 bases; unmatched junction nucleotides: 12. This CDR3 contains 18 residues. CDR3 loop: CASSLGPRQGTGANVLTF. In nucleotides, the CDR3 is TGTGCCAGCAGTTTGGGGCCCAGACAGGGAACCGGGGCCAACGTCCTGACTTTC.

The V call is TRBV3-1 (or the pseudogene TRBV3-2), the J call TRBJ2-2; D perhaps matches TRBD1 (6 bases). The CDR3 length is 14 residues. Trimming took off 4 bases at V and 7 bases at J, with 13 bases between the two ends. Per the germline V gene, CDR1 is LGHDT and CDR2 is YNNKEL (reference sequence). In nucleotides, the CDR3 is TGTGCCAGCAGCCCCTGGGGGCGGAACGGGGAGCTGTTTTTT. It codes for CASSPWGRNGELFF.

The chain combines TRBV6-5 with TRBJ2-1; 7 positions match TRBD2. The V and J ends lost 8 bases and 7 bases, in that order; junction bases with no gene match: 14. This CDR3 comprises 15 residues. Looked up from germline, CDR1 is MNHEY and CDR2 is SVGAGI. CDR3 sequence (DNA): TGTGCCAGCTCCCGTGGCGGGAGCTTAATAAATGAGCAGTTCTTC. It encodes CASSRGGSLINEQFF.